This TCR beta chain was identified in a study of OX40 agonist ivuxolimab in advanced cancers. About the study: Of mixed ages from about 23 to 85 and averaging about 56 years, the group was around 78% male. Patients with prior anti-PD-1, anti-PD-L1 or anti-CTLA-4 therapy were eligible; about 41% had some.

Assay: immunoSEQ multiplex PCR; the TCRdb copy retains only in-frame clones and omits some. There are fewer than 55,000 clones in the sample; 75% to 85% occur only once, and about 0.69% lies in the top ten. This CDR3 is 16 amino acids long. CDR1 is SGHDT and CDR2 is YYEEEE in the germline V gene. Trimming removed 3 bases from V and 6 bases from J, with 18 bases in between. This receptor was identified in an adult with an advanced solid tumor such as melanoma, head and neck, liver or kidney cancer. The sample in question was CD4+ or CD8+ T cells sorted from blood, obtained in a trial of the OX40 agonist ivuxolimab. This rearrangement joins TRBV5-6 to TRBJ2-2, with D perhaps matching TRBD2 (6 bases). The CDR3 reads CASSSPEGRWAGELFF. CDR3 in DNA: TGTGCCAGCAGCTCGCCGGAGGGCAGATGGGCCGGGGAGCTGTTTTTT.